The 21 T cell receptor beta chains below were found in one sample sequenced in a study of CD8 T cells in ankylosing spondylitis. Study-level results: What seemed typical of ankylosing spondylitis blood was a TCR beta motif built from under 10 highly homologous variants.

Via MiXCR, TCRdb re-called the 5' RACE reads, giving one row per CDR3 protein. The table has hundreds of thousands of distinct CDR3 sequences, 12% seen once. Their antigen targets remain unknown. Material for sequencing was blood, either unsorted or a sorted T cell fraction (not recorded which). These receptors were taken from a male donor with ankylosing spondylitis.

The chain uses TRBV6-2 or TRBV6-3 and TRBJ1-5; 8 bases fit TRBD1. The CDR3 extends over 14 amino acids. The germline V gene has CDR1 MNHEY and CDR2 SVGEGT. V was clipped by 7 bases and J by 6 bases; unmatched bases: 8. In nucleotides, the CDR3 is TGTGCCAGCAATCAGGGGGCGCTGGGTCAGCCCCAGCATTTT. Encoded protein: CASNQGALGQPQHF.

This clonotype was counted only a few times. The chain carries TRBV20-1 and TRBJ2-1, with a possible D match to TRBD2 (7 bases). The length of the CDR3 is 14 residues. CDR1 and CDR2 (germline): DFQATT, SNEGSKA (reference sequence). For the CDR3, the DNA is TGCACTACACCGGGGGGCCCGTCGTCCAATGAGCAGTTCTTC. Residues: CTTPGGPSSNEQFF.

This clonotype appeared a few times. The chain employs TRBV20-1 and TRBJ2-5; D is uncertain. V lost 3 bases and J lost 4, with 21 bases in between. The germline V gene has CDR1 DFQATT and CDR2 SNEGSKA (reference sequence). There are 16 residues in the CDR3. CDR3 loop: CSASQSTHNGRETQYF. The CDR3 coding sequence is TGCAGTGCTAGTCAGAGTACTCACAACGGGCGAGAGACCCAGTACTTC.

Written as DNA, the CDR3 is TGCGCCAGCAGCCAAGATTATCATCGTGGCAGGCAAGAGGGCTACACCTTC. Translated: CASSQDYHRGRQEGYTF. The chain is built from TRBV4-3 and TRBJ1-2; D not certain. Trimming removed 0 bases from V and 8 bases from J, with 22 bases in between. Germline V CDR1 and CDR2: LGHNA, YSLEER. The CDR3 totals 17 residues.

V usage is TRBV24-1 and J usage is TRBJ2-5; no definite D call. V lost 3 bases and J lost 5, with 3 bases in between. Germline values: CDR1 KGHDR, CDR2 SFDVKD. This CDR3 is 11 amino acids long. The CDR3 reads CATSDAETQYF. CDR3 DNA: TGTGCCACCAGTGATGCTGAGACCCAGTACTTC.

Here the CDR3 reads CASSLGTSGRAKNIQYF. CDR3 sequence (DNA): TGCGCCAGCAGCTTGGGGACTAGCGGGAGAGCCAAAAACATTCAGTACTTC. The chain recombines TRBV5-1 with TRBJ2-4, with 13 positions matching TRBD2. Trimming at V came to 0 bases and at J to 0 bases, leaving 0 bases not matched to a gene. Germline lookup yields CDR1 SGHRS and CDR2 YFSETQ. CDR3 length: 17 amino acids.

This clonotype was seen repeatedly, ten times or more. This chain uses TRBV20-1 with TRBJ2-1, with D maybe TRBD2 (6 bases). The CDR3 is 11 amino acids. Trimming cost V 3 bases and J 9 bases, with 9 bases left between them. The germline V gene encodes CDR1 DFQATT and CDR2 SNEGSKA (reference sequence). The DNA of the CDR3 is TGCAGTGCTAGCGGGAGTGGTGAGCAGTTCTTC. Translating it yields CSASGSGEQFF.

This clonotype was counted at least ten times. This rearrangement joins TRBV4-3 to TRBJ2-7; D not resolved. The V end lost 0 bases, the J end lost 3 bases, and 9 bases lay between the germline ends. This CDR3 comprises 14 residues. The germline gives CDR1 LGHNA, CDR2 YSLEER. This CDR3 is CASSQDERDYEQYF. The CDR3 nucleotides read TGCGCCAGCAGCCAAGATGAGAGAGACTACGAGCAGTACTTC.

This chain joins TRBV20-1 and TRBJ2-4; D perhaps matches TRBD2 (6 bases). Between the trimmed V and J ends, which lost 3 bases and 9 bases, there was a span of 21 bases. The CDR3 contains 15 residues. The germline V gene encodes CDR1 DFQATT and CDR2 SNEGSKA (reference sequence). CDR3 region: CSARRDVGRRGIQYF. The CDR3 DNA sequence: TGCAGTGCTAGGAGGGATGTCGGGAGACGGGGCATTCAGTACTTC.

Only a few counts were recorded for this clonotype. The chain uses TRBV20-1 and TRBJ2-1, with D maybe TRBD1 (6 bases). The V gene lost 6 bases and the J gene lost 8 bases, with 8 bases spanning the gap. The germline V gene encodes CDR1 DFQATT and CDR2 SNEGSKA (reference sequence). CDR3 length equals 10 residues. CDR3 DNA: TGCAGTGCCAGGACAGATGAGCAGTTCTTC. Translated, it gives CSARTDEQFF.

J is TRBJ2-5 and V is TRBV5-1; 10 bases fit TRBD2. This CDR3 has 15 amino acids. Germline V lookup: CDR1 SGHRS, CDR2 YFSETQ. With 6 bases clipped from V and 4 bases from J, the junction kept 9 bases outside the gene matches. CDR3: CASTLSGGFGETQYF. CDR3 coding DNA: TGCGCCAGCACCCTTAGCGGGGGGTTTGGAGAGACCCAGTACTTC.

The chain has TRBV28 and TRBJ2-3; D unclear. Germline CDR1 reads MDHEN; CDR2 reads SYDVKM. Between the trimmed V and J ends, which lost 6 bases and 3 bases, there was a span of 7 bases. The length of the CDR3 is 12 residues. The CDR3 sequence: CASRTLTDTQYF. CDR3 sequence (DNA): TGTGCCAGCAGAACTTTGACAGATACGCAGTATTTT.

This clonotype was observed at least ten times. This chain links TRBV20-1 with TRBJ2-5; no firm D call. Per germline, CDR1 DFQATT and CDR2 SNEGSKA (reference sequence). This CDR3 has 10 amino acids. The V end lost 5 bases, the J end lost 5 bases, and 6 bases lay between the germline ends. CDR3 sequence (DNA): TGCAGTGCTTCTAAGGAGACCCAGTACTTC. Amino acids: CSASKETQYF.

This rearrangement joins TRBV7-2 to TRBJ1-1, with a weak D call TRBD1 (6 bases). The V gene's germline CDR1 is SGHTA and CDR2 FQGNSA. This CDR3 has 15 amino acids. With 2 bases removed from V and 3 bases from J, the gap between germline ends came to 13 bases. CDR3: CASSLYTTGYTEAFF. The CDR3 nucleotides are TGTGCCAGCAGCTTATATACCACAGGGTACACTGAAGCTTTCTTT.

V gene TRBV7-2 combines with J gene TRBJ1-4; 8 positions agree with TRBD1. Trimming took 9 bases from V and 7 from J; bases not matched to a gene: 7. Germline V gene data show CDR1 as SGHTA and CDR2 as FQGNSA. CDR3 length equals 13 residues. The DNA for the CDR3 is TGTGCCAGTATGACAGGGGTTGGTGAAAAACTGTTTTTT. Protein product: CASMTGVGEKLFF.

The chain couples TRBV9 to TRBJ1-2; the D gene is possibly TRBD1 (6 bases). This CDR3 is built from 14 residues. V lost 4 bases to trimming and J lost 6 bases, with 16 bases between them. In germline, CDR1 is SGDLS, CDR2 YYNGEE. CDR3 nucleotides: TGTGCCAGCAGCCCGGGCTGGGGGGCGGATGGCTACACCTTC. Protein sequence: CASSPGWGADGYTF.

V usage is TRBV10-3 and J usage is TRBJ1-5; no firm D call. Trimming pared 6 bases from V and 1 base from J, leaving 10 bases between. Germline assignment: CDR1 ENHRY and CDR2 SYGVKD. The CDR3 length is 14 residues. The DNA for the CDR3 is TGTGCCATCAGCGCTGACCGCAGCAATCAGCCCCAGCATTTT. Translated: CAISADRSNQPQHF.

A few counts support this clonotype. The CDR3 loop is CSARDAIGGTYEQYF. In DNA form, the CDR3 reads TGCAGTGCTAGAGACGCCATAGGGGGTACCTACGAGCAGTACTTC. The chain joins TRBV20-1 to TRBJ2-7; weak D call: TRBD1 (6 bases). Trimming shortened V by 0 bases and J by 2 bases, and 14 bases separated the two germline ends. Germline V gives CDR1 DFQATT, CDR2 SNEGSKA (reference sequence). The CDR3 extends over 15 amino acids.

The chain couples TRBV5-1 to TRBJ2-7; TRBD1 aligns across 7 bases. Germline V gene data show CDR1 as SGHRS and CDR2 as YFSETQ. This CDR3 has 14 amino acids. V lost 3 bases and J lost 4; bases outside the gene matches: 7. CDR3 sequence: CASSSAGGEYEQYF. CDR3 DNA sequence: TGCGCCAGCAGCTCGGCAGGGGGAGAGTACGAGCAGTACTTC.

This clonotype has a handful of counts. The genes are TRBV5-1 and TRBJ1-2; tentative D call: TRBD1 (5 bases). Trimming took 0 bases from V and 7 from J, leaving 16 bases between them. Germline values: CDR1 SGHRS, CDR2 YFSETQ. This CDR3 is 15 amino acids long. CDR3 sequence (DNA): TGCGCCAGCAGCTTGGTTGGCAGTGGGGACGGTGGCTACACCTTC. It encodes CASSLVGSGDGGYTF.

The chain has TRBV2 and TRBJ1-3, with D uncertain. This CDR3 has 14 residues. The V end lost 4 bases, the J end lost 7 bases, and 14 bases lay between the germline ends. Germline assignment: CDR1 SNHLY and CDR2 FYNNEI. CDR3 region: CASSVRVPINTIYF. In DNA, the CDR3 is TGTGCCAGCAGTGTTCGTGTCCCCATCAACACCATATATTTT.